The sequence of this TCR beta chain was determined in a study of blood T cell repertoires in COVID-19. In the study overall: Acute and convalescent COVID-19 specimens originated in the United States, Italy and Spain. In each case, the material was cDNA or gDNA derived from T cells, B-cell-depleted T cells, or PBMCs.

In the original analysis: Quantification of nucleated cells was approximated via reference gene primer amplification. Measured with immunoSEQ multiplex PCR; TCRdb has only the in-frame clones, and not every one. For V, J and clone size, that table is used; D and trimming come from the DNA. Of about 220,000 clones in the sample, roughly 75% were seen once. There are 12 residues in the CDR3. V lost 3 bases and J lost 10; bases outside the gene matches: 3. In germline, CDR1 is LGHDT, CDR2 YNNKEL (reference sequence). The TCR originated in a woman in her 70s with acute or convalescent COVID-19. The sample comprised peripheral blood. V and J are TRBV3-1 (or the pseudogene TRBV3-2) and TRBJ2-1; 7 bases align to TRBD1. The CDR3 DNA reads TGTGCCAGCAGCCAGATGGACAGGGAGCAGTTCTTC. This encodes CASSQMDREQFF.